This T cell receptor beta chain was sequenced for a study of CD8 T cells in ankylosing spondylitis. General study findings and limits: A TCR beta motif of about 8 highly homologous variants appeared characteristic of ankylosing spondylitis blood. According to the report, clones linked to the disease were significantly enriched in matched synovial fluid samples taken from ankylosing spondylitis patients. Disease-associated clones were CD8+ and fairly uncommon in peripheral blood.

In this sample, this clonotype turned up a few times. Its target is unknown. TCR beta libraries were made by quantitative 5'-RACE with molecular barcodes. TCRdb reanalysed the 5' RACE reads using MiXCR and keeps one entry per CDR3 protein. Of 350,000 to 450,000 distinct CDR3 sequences listed, 25% to 30% are singletons. CDR1 and CDR2 (germline): SGHDT, YYEEEE. V dropped 0 bases and J dropped 4; count of bases not matched to a gene: 7. This CDR3 has 16 amino acids. The chain is built from TRBV5-6 and TRBJ2-3; 8 nucleotides agree with TRBD2. This clonotype was obtained from a male donor with ankylosing spondylitis. What was sequenced was blood, either unsorted or a sorted T cell fraction (not recorded which). DNA for the CDR3: TGTGCCAGCAGCTTGGAGCTAGCGGGTTGGGCAGATACGCAGTATTTT. Protein product: CASSLELAGWADTQYF.